The next 20 T cell receptor beta chains were all read from a single sample in a study of cytomegalovirus exposure and HLA in healthy donors. The PCR had 60 Vbeta and 13 Jbeta primers. Here immunoSEQ multiplex PCR was the method, and the copy in TCRdb shows in-frame clones only, minus some. This sample has about 140,000 clones; approximately 70% occur once, and the top ten carry 1.5% to 2%. Sequenced input: PBMCs. These receptors all stem from a woman younger than 45 in good health and CMV-seronegative.

Only a few counts were recorded for this clone. The chain is built from TRBV5-1 and TRBJ2-7; 14 nucleotides line up with TRBD2. The germline CDR1 and CDR2 sequences are SGHRS and YFSETQ. V gave up 0 bases and J gave up 7 bases; unmatched junction bases: 9. This CDR3 is built from 17 residues. This chain's CDR3 is CASSLAPGTSGSGEQYF. The DNA for the CDR3 is TGCGCCAGCAGCTTGGCCCCAGGGACTAGCGGGAGTGGGGAGCAGTACTTC.

The chain combines TRBV28 with TRBJ2-4; 8 bases are shared with TRBD1. The CDR3 is 14 amino acids. The V and J ends lost 4 bases and 8 bases, in that order; junction bases with no gene match: 7. Per the germline V gene, CDR1 is MDHEN and CDR2 is SYDVKM. In DNA form, the CDR3 reads TGTGCCAGCAGTTCTGGACAGGGTCTGGACATTCAGTACTTC. It is translated as CASSSGQGLDIQYF.

Here the CDR3 reads CASSVMALAGVNTGELFF. In DNA, the CDR3 is TGTGCCAGCAGCGTAATGGCACTAGCGGGGGTAAACACCGGGGAGCTGTTTTTT. This sequence joins TRBV9 and TRBJ2-2, with 11 bases fitting TRBD2. CDR3 length: 18 amino acids. The J segment lost 2 bases and the V segment lost 1 base, leaving 7 bases of the junction unmatched. Germline loops: CDR1 SGDLS, CDR2 YYNGEE.

The CDR3, as DNA: TGTGCCAGCTCACCACCTCTAGCGGGAGGGTCCTACAATGAGCAGTTCTTC. Protein sequence: CASSPPLAGGSYNEQFF. The chain combines TRBV18 with TRBJ2-1; 12 nucleotides match TRBD2. Unmatched junction bases numbered 1, after V lost 0 bases and J lost 1 base. CDR1 is KGHSH and CDR2 is LQKENI in the germline V gene. This CDR3 comprises 17 residues.

The chain recombines TRBV5-1 with TRBJ2-3; 14 nucleotides line up with TRBD2. Germline V lookup: CDR1 SGHRS, CDR2 YFSETQ. V was clipped by 3 bases and J by 0 bases; unmatched bases: 6. The CDR3 sequence is 18 residues long. CDR3 sequence reads: CASSWGTSGGLSTDTQYF. Here the CDR3 DNA reads TGCGCCAGCAGCTGGGGGACTAGCGGGGGCCTAAGCACAGATACGCAGTATTTT.

V and J are TRBV18 and TRBJ2-7; 8 positions agree with TRBD2. V was clipped by 6 bases and J by 2 bases; unmatched bases: 6. CDR3 length: 14 residues. The germline CDR1 and CDR2 sequences are KGHSH and LQKENI. This CDR3 is CASSRGGVTYEQYV. CDR3 bases: TGTGCCAGCTCCCGGGGGGGGGTCACCTACGAGCAGTACGTC.

This rearrangement joins TRBV30 to TRBJ1-6, with D possibly matching TRBD1 (5 bases). Germline-derived CDR1 and CDR2 are GTSNPN and SVGIG (reference sequence). The CDR3 has 13 residues. Here the CDR3 reads CAVELGGVWPLHF. CDR3 nucleotides: TGTGCTGTCGAATTGGGAGGGGTTTGGCCCCTCCACTTT.

This clone was counted a single time. CDR3 residues: CASSPRQENTEAFF. The CDR3 nucleotides are TGTGCCAGCAGCCCAAGACAGGAGAACACTGAAGCTTTCTTT. The chain joins TRBV5-4 to TRBJ1-1; D possibly corresponds to TRBD1 (6 bases). This CDR3 spans 14 amino acids. V was shortened by 4 bases and J by 1 base, with 11 bases between the two germline ends. CDR1 is SGHNT, CDR2 YYREEE, per germline (reference sequence).

This chain connects TRBV30 to TRBJ1-2; 7 positions match TRBD1. With V trimmed by 8 bases and J by 8 bases, 17 bases remained unmatched. The germline CDR1 and CDR2 sequences are GTSNPN and SVGIG (reference sequence). CDR3 length: 14 amino acids. CDR3 bases: TGTGCCACTCTTACAGGGGTCAGGACTTTCGGCTACACCTTC. It specifies CATLTGVRTFGYTF.

V usage is TRBV9 and J usage is TRBJ1-6; D is perhaps TRBD1 (5 bases). CDR1 and CDR2 (germline): SGDLS, YYNGEE. This CDR3 has 16 residues. Trimming left V 3 bases short and J 4 bases short, with 14 bases between. The CDR3 spells CASSAGGTQYNSPLHF. CDR3 DNA: TGTGCCAGCAGCGCCGGCGGGACTCAGTATAATTCACCCCTCCACTTT.

Concerning this clone: One end of the junction varies from germline; a read error may be responsible. CDR3 sequence (DNA): TGTTCCAGCAGCTTCGGGAACACTGAAGCTTTCTTT. Translation: CSSSFGNTEAFF. The rearrangement uses TRBV7-9 and TRBJ1-1; no reliable D call. This CDR3 has 12 amino acids. CDR1 and CDR2 (germline): SEHNR, FQNEAQ (reference sequence).

CDR3 loop: CASRLETQQETQYF. CDR3 sequence (DNA): TGTGCCAGCAGGCTTGAGACACAACAAGAGACCCAGTACTTC. This chain connects TRBV2 to TRBJ2-5; D call uncertain. The germline V and J ends were trimmed by 6 bases and 2 bases, with 13 bases remaining between them. CDR1 SNHLY and CDR2 FYNNEI come from the germline V gene. The length of the CDR3 is 14 residues.

The V and J genes are TRBV10-1 and TRBJ2-1; 10 nucleotides line up with TRBD2. The CDR3 is 17 residues long. Germline V gene sequence: CDR1 WNHNN, CDR2 SYGVQD (reference sequence). The V segment lost 8 bases and the J segment 2 bases; nucleotides outside the gene matches: 12. The CDR3 reads CASCMPSGGHTYNEQFF. DNA of the CDR3: TGCGCCAGCTGTATGCCTAGCGGGGGACACACCTACAATGAGCAGTTCTTC.

The chain employs TRBV19 and TRBJ1-5; 9 positions match TRBD1. This CDR3 is 18 amino acids long. CDR1 is LNHDA, CDR2 SQIVND, per germline (reference sequence). V shed 3 bases, J shed 1 base, and the junction held 10 bases outside the gene matches. CDR3 coding DNA: TGTGCCAGTAGTATTCAAATACCCGGGACAGGGAGCAATCAGCCCCAGCATTTT. Translating gives CASSIQIPGTGSNQPQHF.

V gene TRBV7-8 combines with J gene TRBJ2-7; D unresolved. Germline values: CDR1 SGHVS, CDR2 FQNEAQ. Deletions cut 6 bases from V and 2 bases from J, with 11 bases between. This CDR3 has 13 residues. DNA of the CDR3: TGTGCCAGCAGTTCTCAGGTTACCTACGAGCAGTACGTC. It yields the protein CASSSQVTYEQYV.

This sequence joins TRBV5-4 and TRBJ2-5; TRBD1 matches at 9 bases. This CDR3 has 15 residues. The germline V gene encodes CDR1 SGHNT and CDR2 YYREEE (reference sequence). V gave up 2 bases and J gave up 4 bases; unmatched junction bases: 6. The CDR3, as DNA: TGTGCCAGCAGCTTAAGGGGACAGGGACGAGAGACCCAGTACTTC. Its translation is CASSLRGQGRETQYF.

The V gene is TRBV6-5, the J gene TRBJ1-3, with D unclear. CDR1 MNHEY and CDR2 SVGAGI come from the germline V gene. V lost 2 bases to trimming and J lost 0 bases, with 5 bases between them. This CDR3 has 14 amino acids. The CDR3 sequence is CASSYRDSGNTIYF. DNA of the CDR3: TGTGCCAGCAGTTACCGGGACTCTGGAAACACCATATATTTT.

This chain joins TRBV6-6 and TRBJ1-1; D is ambiguous. Germline CDR1 MNHNY, CDR2 SVGAGI (reference sequence). With 7 bases removed from V and 3 bases from J, the gap between germline ends came to 15 bases. The CDR3 covers 14 residues. This chain's CDR3 is CASTGRKEDTEAFF. In DNA form, the CDR3 reads TGTGCCAGCACCGGGAGGAAAGAGGACACTGAAGCTTTCTTT.

The V gene is TRBV5-4, the J gene TRBJ1-1; 8 bases align to TRBD1. Looked up from germline, CDR1 is SGHNT and CDR2 is YYREEE (reference sequence). V gave up 4 bases and J gave up 2 bases; unmatched junction bases: 4. The CDR3 is 14 residues long. In DNA form, the CDR3 reads TGTGCCAGCAGCCCGACAGGGGATAACACTGAAGCTTTCTTT. Protein product: CASSPTGDNTEAFF.

V gene TRBV18 combines with J gene TRBJ1-4; TRBD1 matches at 7 bases. This CDR3 has 15 residues. Germline CDR1 reads KGHSH; CDR2 reads LQKENI. V was clipped by 3 bases and J by 5 bases; unmatched bases: 6. The CDR3 here is CASSPRTGKNEKLFF. The DNA of the CDR3 is TGTGCCAGCTCACCCAGGACAGGAAAGAATGAAAAACTGTTTTTT.